The 28 T cell receptor beta chains below come from one sample, sequenced in a study of cytomegalovirus exposure and HLA in healthy donors. 13 Jbeta primers and 60 Vbeta primers were used for the PCR. The table came from immunoSEQ multiplex PCR; TCRdb's copy has only in-frame clones and leaves some out. The sample includes approximately 170,000 clones, over 75% of them seen just once. Source material: PBMCs. Receptors originate from a man aged 50 to 60 in good health and CMV-seropositive.

The genes are TRBV5-6 and TRBJ1-4; perhaps TRBD1 as D (5 bases). Trimming removed 2 bases from V and 4 bases from J, with 12 bases in between. The CDR3 has 15 residues. The germline gives CDR1 SGHDT, CDR2 YYEEEE. The CDR3 DNA sequence: TGTGCCAGCAGCTTTTGGACACGACGTAATGAAAAACTGTTTTTT. Translation: CASSFWTRRNEKLFF. The whole variable domain, filled in from reference TRBV5-6 and TRBJ1-4, reads DAGVTQSPTHLIKTRGQQVTLRCSPKSGHDTVSWYQQALGQGPQFIFQYYEEEERQRGNFPDRFSGHQFPNYSSELNVNALLLGDSALYLCASSFWTRRNEKLFFGSGTQLSVL.

This clone was counted between two and nine times. V gene TRBV5-4 combines with J gene TRBJ1-4; tentatively, D is TRBD1 (5 bases). The CDR3 sequence is 15 residues long. Deletions cut 0 bases from V and 8 bases from J, with 14 bases between. Per the germline V gene, CDR1 is SGHNT and CDR2 is YYREEE (reference sequence). The CDR3 region has the DNA TGTGCCAGCAGCTTGGGCGGGACTCAGGGAGAAAAACTGTTTTTT. It codes for CASSLGGTQGEKLFF.

This sequence joins TRBV5-4 and TRBJ2-6, with D uncertain. Trimming left V 0 bases short and J 1 base short, with 8 bases between. The CDR3 has 16 residues. Germline CDR1 reads SGHNT; CDR2 reads YYREEE (reference sequence). CDR3 DNA: TGTGCCAGCAGCTTGGCTGCGCGATCTGGGGCCAACGTCCTGACTTTC. It is translated as CASSLAARSGANVLTF.

CDR3 sequence (DNA): TGTGCCAGCAGCCAGGACAGCATCTATGGCTACACCTTC. This translates into CASSQDSIYGYTF. The J gene is TRBJ1-2, the V gene TRBV5-4, with D tentatively TRBD1 (6 bases). V lost 4 bases and J 4 bases, leaving 11 bases between the germline ends. The CDR3 length is 13 residues. In germline, CDR1 is SGHNT, CDR2 YYREEE (reference sequence).

V is TRBV6-1 and J is TRBJ1-2; D possibly corresponds to TRBD1 (5 bases). This CDR3 is 15 amino acids long. CDR1 and CDR2 (germline): MNHNS, SASEGT. V lost 5 bases to trimming and J lost 5 bases, with 18 bases between them. The CDR3 is CASSNNVGGGYGYTF. As DNA, the CDR3 is TGTGCCAGCAGTAATAACGTCGGGGGGGGTTATGGCTACACCTTC.

This clone was observed a few times. The V and J genes are TRBV5-1 and TRBJ2-2; TRBD1 matches at 9 bases. Trimming cost V 2 bases and J 3 bases; bases outside gene matches: 2. This CDR3 contains 15 residues. Germline CDR1 is SGHRS and CDR2 is YFSETQ. In DNA form, the CDR3 reads TGCGCCAGCAGCTTAGGACAGGGGCACACCGGGGAGCTGTTTTTT. Translation gives CASSLGQGHTGELFF.

The chain combines TRBV29-1 with TRBJ2-3; D gene ambiguous. The germline gives CDR1 SQVTM, CDR2 ANQGSEA. This CDR3 has 13 residues. The germline V and J ends were trimmed by 3 bases and 2 bases, with 9 bases remaining between them. The CDR3 here is CSVELRYTDTQYF. As DNA, the CDR3 is TGCAGCGTTGAGTTGCGGTACACAGATACGCAGTATTTT.

The rearrangement links TRBV7-2 to TRBJ2-5; tentative D call: TRBD2 (6 bases). The CDR3 spans 14 residues. The germline gives CDR1 SGHTA, CDR2 FQGNSA. Trimming shortened V by 5 bases and J by 5 bases, and 15 bases separated the two germline ends. The CDR3 sequence: CASSLSGLSETQYF. In DNA form, the CDR3 reads TGTGCCAGCAGCCTCAGCGGGCTGAGCGAGACCCAGTACTTC.

CDR3 in amino acids: CASSLNPAGQGEEKLFF. The CDR3 DNA is TGCGCCAGCAGCTTGAACCCAGCGGGGCAGGGCGAAGAAAAACTGTTTTTT. The chain combines TRBV5-1 with TRBJ1-4; maybe TRBD1 (5 bases). This CDR3 region has 17 residues. Germline V gives CDR1 SGHRS, CDR2 YFSETQ. Between the trimmed V and J ends, which lost 1 base and 8 bases, there was a span of 21 bases.

This clone was detected only a few times. This chain uses TRBV28 with TRBJ1-1; 10 nucleotides match TRBD1. This CDR3 region has 14 residues. Losses at the gene ends were 6 bases for V and 7 bases for J; bases not matched to a gene: 8. The germline V gene has CDR1 MDHEN and CDR2 SYDVKM. CDR3 protein: CASSDRQGAREAFF. CDR3 DNA: TGTGCCAGCAGCGACAGACAGGGGGCTCGTGAAGCTTTCTTT.

The V and J genes are TRBV5-1 and TRBJ2-7; tentatively, D is TRBD1 (5 bases). CDR3 length: 14 residues. CDR1 is SGHRS, CDR2 YFSETQ, per germline. V was trimmed by 2 bases and J by 3 bases, leaving 12 bases between them. The CDR3 DNA reads TGCGCCAGCAGCTTTGACAGCTTGAACTACGAGCAGTACTTC. This sequence encodes CASSFDSLNYEQYF. The full variable domain, rest sourced from reference TRBV5-1 and TRBJ2-7, is KAGVTQTPRYLIKTRGQQVTLSCSPISGHRSVSWYQQTPGQGLQFLFEYFSETQRNKGNFPGRFSGRQFSNSRSEMNVSTLELGDSALYLCASSFDSLNYEQYFGPGTRLTVT.

The gene calls are TRBV5-1 and TRBJ1-1, with TRBD1 matching over 10 bases. Germline V gives CDR1 SGHRS, CDR2 YFSETQ. The CDR3 is made up of 14 amino acids. With V trimmed by 4 bases and J by 5 bases, 5 bases remained unmatched. DNA for the CDR3: TGCGCCAGCAGCCTCGGGACAGGGGTTACTGAAGCTTTCTTT. Its protein is CASSLGTGVTEAFF.

The chain uses TRBV18 and TRBJ1-1, with a possible D match to TRBD1 (5 bases). The V end was cut by 2 bases, the J end by 1 base, with 8 bases between. Per the germline V gene, CDR1 is KGHSH and CDR2 is LQKENI. The CDR3 consists of 14 residues. CDR3 sequence: CASSPGGSNTEAFF. The CDR3 bases are TGTGCCAGCTCACCAGGGGGGTCGAACACTGAAGCTTTCTTT.

V usage is TRBV7-3 and J usage is TRBJ2-1, with 10 positions matching TRBD2. Germline V gene sequence: CDR1 SGHTA, CDR2 FQGTGA. Trimming took 2 bases from V and 6 from J; bases not matched to a gene: 4. This CDR3 region has 15 residues. The chain's CDR3 is CASSLLLAGVNEQFF. The CDR3 bases are TGTGCCAGCAGCTTACTGCTAGCGGGAGTCAATGAGCAGTTCTTC.

This chain connects TRBV18 to TRBJ2-4; a weak D match, TRBD2 (6 bases). This CDR3 contains 17 residues. Per germline, CDR1 KGHSH and CDR2 LQKENI. Trimming cost V 0 bases and J 9 bases, with 21 bases left between them. The CDR3 coding sequence is TGTGCCAGCTCACCACCGGGCAGTACTGCGGGGTTAGGCATTCAGTACTTC. It specifies CASSPPGSTAGLGIQYF.

The rearrangement joins TRBV2 to TRBJ2-7; the match to TRBD1 covers 11 bases. Germline CDR1 and CDR2: SNHLY and FYNNEI. Trimming at V came to 6 bases and at J to 6 bases, leaving 7 bases not matched to a gene. CDR3 size: 14 residues. The CDR3 here is CASRGTGGGTEQYF. DNA for the CDR3: TGTGCCAGCAGGGGGACAGGGGGAGGTACCGAGCAGTACTTC.

This chain joins TRBV7-2 and TRBJ1-1, with D uncertain. The CDR3 consists of 17 residues. V lost 4 bases, J lost 0 bases, and 18 bases lay in between. Per the germline V gene, CDR1 is SGHTA and CDR2 is FQGNSA. The CDR3 protein is CASSSPGRPRMNTEAFF. In DNA form, the CDR3 reads TGTGCCAGCAGCTCCCCGGGGAGGCCACGCATGAACACTGAAGCTTTCTTT.

CDR3 residues: CASTGGVSGNTIYF. The CDR3 region has the DNA TGTGCCAGCACCGGGGGAGTATCTGGAAACACCATATATTTT. The J gene is TRBJ1-3, the V gene TRBV6-1, with D perhaps matching TRBD1 (5 bases). The CDR3 consists of 14 residues. V lost 7 bases to trimming and J lost 1 base, with 11 bases between them. Germline V gene sequence: CDR1 MNHNS, CDR2 SASEGT.

This chain uses TRBV18 with TRBJ1-1; D is unresolved. V was shortened by 3 bases and J by 3 bases, with 11 bases between the two germline ends. Germline CDR1 and CDR2: KGHSH and LQKENI. The CDR3 has 14 amino acids. Here the CDR3 DNA reads TGTGCCAGCTCACCGACTTATAAGGACACTGAAGCTTTCTTT. It codes for CASSPTYKDTEAFF.

This chain links TRBV28 with TRBJ1-5, with D uncertain. The CDR3 has 14 amino acids. Trimming took 7 bases from V and 9 from J, leaving 19 bases between them. Germline loops: CDR1 MDHEN, CDR2 SYDVKM. The CDR3 loop reads CASTNPERPRPQHF. The CDR3 DNA sequence: TGTGCCAGCACCAACCCGGAGAGGCCGAGGCCCCAGCATTTT.

The chain uses TRBV28 and TRBJ2-2; 8 bases map to TRBD1. This CDR3 has 16 residues. The V gene's germline CDR1 is MDHEN and CDR2 SYDVKM. The ends lost 2 bases at V and 1 base at J; junction bases unmatched: 3. The CDR3 DNA is TGTGCCAGCAGTTTAGCCGGGACAGGGAACACCGGGGAGCTGTTTTTT. It specifies CASSLAGTGNTGELFF.

This clone was observed a single time. J is TRBJ1-2 and V is TRBV5-4, with 7 positions matching TRBD1. The junction had 15 bases not matched to a gene; V was cut back by 4 bases and J by 6 bases. CDR3 length equals 16 residues. Germline CDR1 SGHNT, CDR2 YYREEE (reference sequence). The CDR3 sequence: CASSLTVYRGKDGYTF. DNA for the CDR3: TGTGCCAGCAGCCTAACCGTCTACAGGGGTAAGGATGGCTACACCTTC.

The chain is built from TRBV5-1 and TRBJ2-2; a possible D gene is TRBD1 (5 bases). The CDR3 loop spans 15 amino acids. Trimming stripped 2 bases from V and 7 bases from J, with 15 bases between. Germline V gene lookup returns CDR1 SGHRS and CDR2 YFSETQ. CDR3 sequence: CASSLVAGHLGELFF. CDR3 bases: TGCGCCAGCAGCTTAGTAGCAGGGCACCTCGGGGAGCTGTTTTTT.

The rearrangement joins TRBV2 to TRBJ2-2, with 7 nucleotides matching TRBD1. The ends lost 7 bases at V and 1 base at J; junction bases unmatched: 0. The length of the CDR3 is 13 residues. Germline V gene data show CDR1 as SNHLY and CDR2 as FYNNEI. This CDR3 is CASNRGNTGELFF. In DNA form, the CDR3 reads TGTGCCAGCAACAGGGGGAACACCGGGGAGCTGTTTTTT.

This sequence joins TRBV5-8 and TRBJ2-5; D is possibly TRBD2 (6 bases). V was trimmed by 5 bases and J by 5 bases, leaving 22 bases between them. This CDR3 contains 16 residues. The V gene's germline CDR1 is SGHTS and CDR2 YDEGEE. CDR3 protein: CASSAGTSSRQETQYF. The CDR3 coding sequence is TGTGCCAGCAGTGCCGGGACTTCCTCTCGGCAGGAGACCCAGTACTTC.

J is TRBJ2-2 and V is TRBV7-3; D might be TRBD1 (6 bases). The germline gives CDR1 SGHTA, CDR2 FQGTGA. This CDR3 region has 16 residues. V was shortened by 0 bases and J by 1 base, with 9 bases between the two germline ends. In DNA, the CDR3 is TGTGCCAGCAGCTTAACGGGACAACTGAACACCGGGGAGCTGTTTTTT. This sequence encodes CASSLTGQLNTGELFF.

The chain has TRBV4-1 and TRBJ2-1, with TRBD1 as a possible D gene (7 bases). This CDR3 is 15 amino acids long. Germline V gene lookup returns CDR1 MGHRA and CDR2 YSYEKL. V was trimmed by 4 bases and J by 8 bases, leaving 18 bases between them. In nucleotides, the CDR3 is TGCGCCAGCAGCCTAATATACAGGGGCGGGGATGAGCAGTTCTTC. This codes for CASSLIYRGGDEQFF.

This clone was observed a single time. The chain couples TRBV9 to TRBJ2-7, with D uncertain. Trimming removed 0 bases at V and 1 base at J, with 8 bases between. CDR3 length: 14 residues. The germline V gene has CDR1 SGDLS and CDR2 YYNGEE. The CDR3 protein is CASSVVDWSYEQYF. The CDR3 region has the DNA TGTGCCAGCAGCGTAGTAGACTGGTCCTACGAGCAGTACTTC.